These T cell receptor beta chains were read from a single sample in a study of T cells in Graves' hyperthyroidism and ophthalmopathy. TCRdb reprocessed the multiplex PCR reads with MiXCR, giving one entry per CDR3 protein. The sample comprises approximately 640,000 distinct CDR3 sequences, 15% to 20% of which are singletons, and around 4% rests with the top ten. Sequencing was carried out using blood. The receptors come from a young woman with Graves' hyperthyroidism. CDR3s include the opening cysteine and the closing phenylalanine or tryptophan. The D gene is left open where the match is weak. Size is stated for part of the rows, as once, few or many counts, or as a class when the clone is expanded.

D gene: NA
J gene: TRBJ2-5
clone size: NA
V gene: TRBV15
CDR3 protein: CATSSPTAGETQYF
CDR3 DNA: TGTGCCACCAGCAGCCCCACGGCTGGAGAGACCCAGTACTTC

D gene: TRBD2
J gene: TRBJ2-7
clone size: many
V gene: TRBV12-3/TRBV12-4
CDR3 protein: CASSKRTSGIYEQYF
CDR3 DNA: TGTGCCAGCAGTAAAAGGACTAGCGGGATCTACGAGCAGTACTTC

D gene: NA
J gene: TRBJ2-4
clone size: many
V gene: TRBV27
CDR3 protein: CASSYGEKNIQYF
CDR3 DNA: TGTGCCAGCAGTTATGGAGAGAAAAACATTCAGTACTTC

D gene: NA
J gene: TRBJ2-7
clone size: many
V gene: TRBV6-1
CDR3 protein: CASSDPVPKTRASPYEQYF
CDR3 DNA: TGTGCCAGCAGTGATCCCGTCCCAAAAACGCGGGCTTCACCCTACGAGCAGTACTTC

D gene: NA
J gene: TRBJ2-1
clone size: many
V gene: TRBV13
CDR3 protein: CASSLGQGSSYNEQFF
CDR3 DNA: TGTGCCAGCAGCTTAGGGCAGGGTAGCTCCTACAATGAGCAGTTCTTC

D gene: NA
J gene: TRBJ1-5
clone size: few
V gene: TRBV27
CDR3 protein: CASSLSLPGAQHF
CDR3 DNA: TGTGCCAGCAGCCTTTCACTCCCTGGGGCCCAGCATTTT

D gene: NA
J gene: TRBJ2-6
clone size: NA
V gene: TRBV5-1
CDR3 protein: CASSFVSDLQKVGDVLTF
CDR3 DNA: TGCGCCAGCAGCTTTGTTTCCGACTTACAAAAGGTAGGCGACGTCCTGACTTTC

D gene: TRBD1
J gene: TRBJ1-5
clone size: many
V gene: TRBV29-1
CDR3 protein: CSVPTGTGNQPQHF
CDR3 DNA: TGCAGCGTTCCCACGGGGACAGGAAATCAGCCCCAGCATTTT

D gene: TRBD2
J gene: TRBJ2-7
clone size: NA
V gene: TRBV7-2
CDR3 protein: CASSPLTPGLAGPSYEQYF
CDR3 DNA: TGTGCCAGCAGCCCTCTTACACCGGGACTAGCGGGTCCCTCCTACGAGCAGTACTTC

D gene: TRBD2
J gene: TRBJ2-7
clone size: many
V gene: TRBV20-1
CDR3 protein: CSARDSGTATYEQYF
CDR3 DNA: TGCAGTGCCCGAGATAGCGGGACGGCTACCTACGAGCAGTACTTC

D gene: TRBD2
J gene: TRBJ2-1
clone size: few
V gene: TRBV29-1
CDR3 protein: CSVEAGEYNEQFF
CDR3 DNA: TGCAGCGTTGAGGCGGGGGAGTACAATGAGCAGTTCTTC

D gene: TRBD1
J gene: TRBJ2-2
clone size: NA
V gene: TRBV6-1
CDR3 protein: CATAWDRPHTGELFF
CDR3 DNA: TGTGCCACCGCTTGGGACAGGCCCCACACCGGGGAGCTGTTTTTT

D gene: NA
J gene: TRBJ2-5
clone size: few
V gene: TRBV19
CDR3 protein: CASSLQPEGETQYF
CDR3 DNA: TGTGCCAGTAGTCTTCAACCCGAGGGAGAGACCCAGTACTTC

D gene: NA
J gene: TRBJ2-1
clone size: few
V gene: TRBV27
CDR3 protein: CASKGGLSYNEQFF
CDR3 DNA: TGTGCCAGCAAAGGCGGGTTATCCTACAATGAGCAGTTCTTC

D gene: TRBD2
J gene: TRBJ2-1
clone size: NA
V gene: TRBV4-3
CDR3 protein: CASSQKRELPYNEQFF
CDR3 DNA: TGCGCCAGCAGCCAAAAGCGGGAGCTCCCCTACAATGAGCAGTTCTTC

D gene: NA
J gene: TRBJ2-3
clone size: few
V gene: TRBV7-8
CDR3 protein: CASSLHRGPDAQYF
CDR3 DNA: TGTGCCAGCAGCTTACACCGGGGGCCAGATGCGCAGTATTTT

D gene: NA
J gene: TRBJ1-2
clone size: NA
V gene: TRBV19
CDR3 protein: CASSRTDLWGYTF
CDR3 DNA: TGTGCCAGTAGTCGGACAGACCTATGGGGCTACACCTTC

D gene: NA
J gene: TRBJ1-2
clone size: NA
V gene: TRBV5-6
CDR3 protein: CASSDRGAPPGYTF
CDR3 DNA: TGTGCCAGCAGCGACCGAGGGGCCCCCCCGGGCTACACCTTC

D gene: TRBD1
J gene: TRBJ2-1
clone size: many
V gene: TRBV29-1
CDR3 protein: CSVLRGPGDEQFF
CDR3 DNA: TGCAGCGTTTTAAGGGGGCCTGGGGATGAGCAGTTCTTC

D gene: TRBD2
J gene: TRBJ2-3
clone size: few
V gene: TRBV7-3
CDR3 protein: CASSNPLAGGGDTQYF
CDR3 DNA: TGTGCCAGCAGCAACCCACTAGCGGGAGGGGGGGATACGCAGTATTTT

D gene: TRBD1
J gene: TRBJ1-6
clone size: NA
V gene: TRBV27
CDR3 protein: CASSPQSGQQNSPLHF
CDR3 DNA: TGTGCCAGCAGTCCACAGTCGGGACAGCAGAATTCACCCCTCCACTTT

D gene: NA
J gene: TRBJ2-6
clone size: many
V gene: TRBV6-1
CDR3 protein: CASSAVKGANVLTF
CDR3 DNA: TGTGCCAGCAGTGCGGTTAAGGGGGCCAACGTCCTGACTTTC

D gene: NA
J gene: TRBJ2-7
clone size: many
V gene: TRBV28
CDR3 protein: CASSSGTQGYEQYF
CDR3 DNA: TGTGCCAGCAGTTCCGGGACCCAAGGTTACGAGCAGTACTTC

D gene: TRBD1
J gene: TRBJ2-3
clone size: many
V gene: TRBV28
CDR3 protein: CASSLFSPGQGTDTQYF
CDR3 DNA: TGTGCCAGCAGTTTATTCTCTCCGGGACAGGGGACAGATACGCAGTATTTT